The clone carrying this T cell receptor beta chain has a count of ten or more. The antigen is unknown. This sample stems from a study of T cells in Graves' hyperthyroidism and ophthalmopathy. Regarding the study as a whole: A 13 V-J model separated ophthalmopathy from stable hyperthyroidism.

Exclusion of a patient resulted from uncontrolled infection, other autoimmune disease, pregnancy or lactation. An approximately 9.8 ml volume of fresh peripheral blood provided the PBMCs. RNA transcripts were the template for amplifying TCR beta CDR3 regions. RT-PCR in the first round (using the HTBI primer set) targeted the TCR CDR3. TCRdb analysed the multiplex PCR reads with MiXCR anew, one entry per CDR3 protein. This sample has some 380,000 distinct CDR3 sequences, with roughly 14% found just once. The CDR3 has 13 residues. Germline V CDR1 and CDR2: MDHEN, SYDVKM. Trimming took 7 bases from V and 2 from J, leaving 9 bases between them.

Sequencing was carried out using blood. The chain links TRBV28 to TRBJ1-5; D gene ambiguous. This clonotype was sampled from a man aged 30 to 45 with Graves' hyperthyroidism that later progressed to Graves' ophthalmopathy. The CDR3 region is CASTPRGNQPQHF. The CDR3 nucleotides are TGTGCCAGCACTCCCCGGGGCAATCAGCCCCAGCATTTT.